One TCR beta chain is described in this entry. These data belong to a study of blood T cell repertoires in COVID-19. With 4 bases removed from V and 0 bases from J, the gap between germline ends came to 10 bases. Germline CDR1 and CDR2: SGHRS and YFSETQ. The CDR3 consists of 14 residues. TCRdb's copy holds only in-frame clones and misses some; the assay was immunoSEQ multiplex PCR. In the table there are about 50,000 clones, roughly 90% of which are singletons. The clonotype was recovered from a human donor in a cohort sampled during active COVID-19. The sequenced sample was peripheral blood. The rearrangement joins TRBV5-1 to TRBJ1-1; D unresolved. DNA of the CDR3: TGCGCCAGCAGCCCCCGTGGGCTGAACACTGAAGCTTTCTTT. Its translation: CASSPRGLNTEAFF.